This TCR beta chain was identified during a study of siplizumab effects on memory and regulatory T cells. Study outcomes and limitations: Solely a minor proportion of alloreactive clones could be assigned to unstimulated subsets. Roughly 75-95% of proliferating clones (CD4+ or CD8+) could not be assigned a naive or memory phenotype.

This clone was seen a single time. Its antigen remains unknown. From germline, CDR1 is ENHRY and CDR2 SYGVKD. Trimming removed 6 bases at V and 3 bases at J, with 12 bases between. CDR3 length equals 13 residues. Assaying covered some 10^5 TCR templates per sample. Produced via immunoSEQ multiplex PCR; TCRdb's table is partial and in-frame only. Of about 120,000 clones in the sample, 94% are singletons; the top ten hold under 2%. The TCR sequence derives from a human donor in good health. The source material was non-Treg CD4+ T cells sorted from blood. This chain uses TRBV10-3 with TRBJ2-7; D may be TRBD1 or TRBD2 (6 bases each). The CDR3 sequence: CAISRGTSYEQYF. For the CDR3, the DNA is TGTGCCATCAGCCGCGGGACAAGCTACGAGCAGTACTTC.